This T cell receptor beta chain was recorded in a study of CD8 T cells in Susac syndrome. The multiple sclerosis controls were treatment-naive patients, and their relapsing-remitting disease was stable or active. Negative isolation yielded CD4+ and CD8+ T cells, and FACS enriched TEMRA cells. With random hexamers, reverse transcription was performed on about 0.5 to 1 ug of RNA. Amplification of TCR beta CDR3 was carried out by immunoSEQ multiplex PCR, which covered 54 Vbeta and 13 Jbeta segments. In TCRdb, the immunoSEQ multiplex PCR reads were re-called with MiXCR into one record per CDR3 protein. The top ten clones hold 0.09% to 0.15% of a sample with some 450,000 distinct CDR3 sequences, approximately 89% of them seen once. The V and J ends lost 10 bases and 5 bases respectively, with 12 bases between them. The CDR3 is 12 residues long.

The chain combines TRBV12-3 or TRBV12-4 with TRBJ1-5; D unresolved. Sequencing was carried out using CD8+ T cells from PBMCs. The source is a human donor with multiple sclerosis. Written as DNA, the CDR3 is TGTGCCACCCAGTTTGAGGATCAGCCCCAGCATTTT. Translated: CATQFEDQPQHF.